This record concerns one T cell receptor (beta chain) sequence. Localized lung adenocarcinoma, a non-small cell lung cancer, affected the donors. V lost 8 bases and J 13 bases, leaving 33 bases between the germline ends. The V gene's germline CDR1 is MNHEY and CDR2 SMNVEV (reference sequence). This CDR3 is built from 17 residues. This specimen belongs to a study of CD4 and CD8 cells across lung adenocarcinoma regions. TCRdb re-analysed the PCR reads in MiXCR, keeping a single row per CDR3 protein. The sample carries some 25,000 distinct CDR3 sequences, almost 50% recorded once. The source of this sequence is a male donor with lung adenocarcinoma. The CD4 and CD8 labels of this study may be unreliable. Sequencing was done on a sample of CD8+ T cells from the center of a lung tumor. The rearrangement uses TRBV27 and TRBJ2-4, with D possibly TRBD2 on 5 matching bases. CDR3 nucleotide sequence: TGTGCCAGCTGTTGTGTCGGGGATCTTCGAGCCAAAAATATGCAGTACTTC. It encodes CASCCVGDLRAKNMQYF.